This T cell receptor beta chain was profiled in a study of blood T cell repertoires in COVID-19. Study overall: Acute-phase and convalescent COVID-19 samples originated in the United States, Italy and Spain. T cells, B-cell-depleted T cells, or PBMCs provided the cDNA or gDNA that served as material.

Germline values: CDR1 SGHRS, CDR2 YFSETQ. This CDR3 comprises 12 residues. V shed 2 bases, J shed 8 bases, and the junction held 3 bases outside the gene matches. Under the authors' procedure: How many nucleated cells were present was estimated from reference gene primer amplification. Produced via immunoSEQ multiplex PCR; TCRdb's table is partial and in-frame only. V, J and clone size are those of that table, while D and trimming were read from the DNA. The table includes under 500,000 clones, about 85% detected once. This chain joins TRBV5-1 and TRBJ1-1, with 7 positions matching TRBD1. This clonotype was sampled from a woman between 18 and 30 years old with acute COVID-19. Sequencing was performed on PBMCs or T cells enriched from blood (not recorded which). The CDR3 sequence is CASSLRGGEAFF. The CDR3 DNA follows: TGCGCCAGCAGCTTACGAGGGGGCGAAGCTTTCTTT.